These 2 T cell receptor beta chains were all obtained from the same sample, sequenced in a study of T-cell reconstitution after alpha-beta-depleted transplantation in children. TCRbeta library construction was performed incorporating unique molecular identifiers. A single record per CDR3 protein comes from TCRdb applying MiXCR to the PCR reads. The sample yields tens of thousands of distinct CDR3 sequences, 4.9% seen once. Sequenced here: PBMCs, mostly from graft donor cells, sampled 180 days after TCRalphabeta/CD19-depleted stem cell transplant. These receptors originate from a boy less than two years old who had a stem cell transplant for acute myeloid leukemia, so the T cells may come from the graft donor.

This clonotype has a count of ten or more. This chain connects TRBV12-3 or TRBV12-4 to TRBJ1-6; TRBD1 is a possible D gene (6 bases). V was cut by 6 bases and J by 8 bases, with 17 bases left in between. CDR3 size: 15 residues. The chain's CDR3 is CASSPTGTPDSPLHF. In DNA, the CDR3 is TGTGCCAGCAGCCCGACCGGGACACCTGATTCACCCCTCCACTTT.

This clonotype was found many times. In DNA form, the CDR3 reads TGCAGTGCTAGAACCACGACAGGGAGTGCCTACGAGCAGTACTTC. It is translated as CSARTTTGSAYEQYF. V is TRBV20-1 and J is TRBJ2-7; 7 positions match TRBD1. The germline CDR1 and CDR2 sequences are DFQATT and SNEGSKA (reference sequence). The CDR3 sequence is 15 residues long. V lost 2 bases, J lost 2 bases, and 9 bases stayed unmatched.